These T cell receptor beta chains were read from a single sample in a study of cytomegalovirus exposure and HLA in healthy donors. Some clones are missing from TCRdb's copy, which holds only in-frame ones; the method was immunoSEQ multiplex PCR. The sample yields approximately 220,000 clones, around nine tenths seen once. Sequencing was carried out using PBMCs. The receptors derive from a woman under 30 in good health and CMV-seronegative. The CDR3 runs from the conserved cysteine through the conserved F or W. D genes are given only for firm matches. Rows give clone size only sometimes, using once, few, many, or a class for an expanded clone.

clone_size j_call v_call d_call cdr3_aa cdr3_nt
. TRBJ2-7 TRBV11-2 . CASSFRDEQYF TGTGCCAGCAGCTTCCGCGACGAGCAGTACTTC
few TRBJ2-1 TRBV6-4 TRBD2 CASSEEREHNEQFF TGTGCCAGCAGTGAAGAGCGGGAGCACAATGAGCAGTTCTTC
. TRBJ2-3 TRBV11-2 . CASSLLAVTDTQYF TGTGCCAGCAGCTTGTTAGCGGTCACAGATACGCAGTATTTT
. TRBJ2-5 TRBV27 TRBD1 CASSRQGSSETQYF TGTGCCAGCAGTCGACAGGGGTCGTCGGAGACCCAGTACTTC
once TRBJ2-1 TRBV19 TRBD2 CASSNGRAQYNEQFF TGTGCCAGTAGTAACGGGAGGGCGCAATACAATGAGCAGTTCTTC
once TRBJ2-1 TRBV10-3 TRBD2 CAISEVGLAGENEQFF TGTGCCATCAGTGAGGTGGGACTAGCGGGAGAAAATGAGCAGTTCTTC
. TRBJ1-4 TRBV5-1 TRBD1 CASSLTRGDEKLFF TGCGCCAGCAGCTTGACCAGGGGGGACGAAAAACTGTTTTTT
. TRBJ1-1 TRBV6-1 . CASMGGAPEAFF TGTGCCAGCATGGGGGGGGCCCCTGAAGCTTTCTTT
. TRBJ2-1 TRBV28 TRBD2 CASSIREGLRINEQFF TGTGCCAGCAGTATCAGGGAGGGCCTAAGAATAAATGAGCAGTTCTTC
. TRBJ1-2 TRBV7-6 TRBD1 CASSKSGGAENYGYTF TGTGCCAGCAGCAAATCAGGGGGCGCCGAAAACTATGGCTACACCTTC
few TRBJ2-1 TRBV4-2 TRBD2 CASSLHGTSGLSSYNEQFF TGTGCCAGCAGCCTACACGGGACTAGCGGGCTAAGCTCCTACAATGAGCAGTTCTTC
. TRBJ1-6 TRBV5-1 . CASSLGDFNSPLHF TGCGCCAGCAGCCTAGGGGATTTTAATTCACCCCTCCACTTT
. TRBJ2-5 TRBV5-1 . CASSRITQQYQETQYF TGCGCCAGCAGCCGGATAACTCAACAGTACCAAGAGACCCAGTACTTC
. TRBJ2-7 TRBV7-9 TRBD1 CASSPPRDSPREYF TGTGCCAGCAGCCCCCCTCGGGACAGTCCGAGGGAGTACTTC
. TRBJ2-7 TRBV7-3 . CASSFRSGYEQYF TGTGCCAGCAGCTTTAGATCCGGCTACGAGCAGTACTTC
. TRBJ2-2 TRBV10-1 TRBD2 CASTSSGTTGELFF TGCGCCAGCACCTCCAGCGGGACCACCGGGGAGCTGTTTTTT
. TRBJ2-5 TRBV5-6 . CASSAVVETQYF TGTGCCAGCAGCGCGGTCGTAGAGACCCAGTACTTC
. TRBJ1-5 TRBV29-1 TRBD1 CSVGQGGNQPQHF TGCAGCGTTGGACAGGGAGGCAATCAGCCCCAGCATTTT
few TRBJ2-7 TRBV7-7 TRBD2 CASSLGEAGTEQYF TGTGCTAGCAGCTTAGGGGAAGCGGGGACCGAGCAGTACTTC
. TRBJ2-3 TRBV5-1 TRBD2 CASRLTSGIASTDTQYF TGCGCCAGCAGATTAACTAGCGGGATCGCTAGCACAGATACGCAGTATTTT
. TRBJ1-4 TRBV2 . CASSVMEKLFF TGTGCCAGCAGTGTAATGGAGAAACTGTTTTTT
. TRBJ1-5 TRBV28 . CATDRLINQPQHF TGTGCCACCGACAGGCTAATCAATCAGCCCCAGCATTTT
. TRBJ1-2 TRBV4-1 . CASSQAPGADGYTF TGCGCCAGCAGCCAAGCGCCAGGGGCCGATGGCTACACCTTC
once TRBJ2-2 TRBV7-9 TRBD2 CASSDRLAGGVGELFF TGTGCCAGCAGCGACCGACTAGCGGGAGGTGTCGGGGAGCTGTTTTTT
. TRBJ1-2 TRBV6-5 . CASRLDSPNYGYTF TGTGCCAGCAGGCTGGACAGCCCTAACTATGGCTACACCTTC
. TRBJ2-1 TRBV4-2 TRBD2 CASQGLAGDNEQFF TGTGCCAGCCAGGGACTAGCGGGAGACAATGAGCAGTTCTTC
. TRBJ2-1 TRBV14 . CASSQDRGGEQFF TGTGCCAGCAGCCAAGATAGGGGGGGCGAGCAGTTCTTC
few TRBJ1-1 TRBV19 TRBD1 CASSPGGVYTEAFF TGTGCCAGTAGTCCAGGGGGCGTGTACACTGAAGCTTTCTTT
few TRBJ1-2 TRBV11-2 TRBD1 CASSLGAGGNYGYTF TGTGCCAGCAGCTTAGGGGCAGGGGGGAACTATGGCTACACCTTC
. TRBJ2-6 TRBV5-1 TRBD1 CASSLTQPGQGFSGANVLTF TGCGCCAGCAGCCTAACCCAACCGGGACAGGGGTTTAGTGGGGCCAACGTCCTGACTTTC
once TRBJ2-3 TRBV5-4 . CASSFLGVDTQYF TGTGCCAGCAGCTTTCTGGGCGTGGATACGCAGTATTTT
. TRBJ2-2 TRBV30 . CAWSLSGTGELFF TGTGCCTGGAGTTTGTCCGGCACCGGGGAGCTGTTTTTT
once TRBJ1-2 TRBV11-2 . CASSLARGVYGYAF TGTGCCAGCAGCTTAGCACGGGGGGTTTATGGCTACGCCTTC
. TRBJ1-3 TRBV27 TRBD1 CASGTGVGNTIYF TGTGCCAGCGGGACAGGGGTTGGAAACACCATATATTTT
. TRBJ1-5 TRBV11-2 TRBD1 CASSLAGGRSQPQHF TGTGCCAGCAGCTTGGCAGGGGGTCGTAGTCAGCCCCAGCATTTT
. TRBJ2-7 TRBV15 TRBD1 CATSNPGTGAYEQYF TGTGCCACCAGCAATCCCGGGACAGGGGCCTACGAGCAGTACTTC
. TRBJ2-5 TRBV5-6 TRBD2 CASSSPGGRGQQETQYF TGTGCCAGCAGCTCCCCGGGGGGGAGGGGACAACAAGAGACCCAGTACTTC
. TRBJ2-1 TRBV9 TRBD2 CASSATPGTSGRHEQFF TGTGCCAGCAGCGCCACCCCCGGGACTAGCGGGAGACATGAGCAGTTCTTC
. TRBJ1-2 TRBV19 . CAAVTRLWGYTF TGTGCCGCCGTAACTAGGTTATGGGGCTACACCTTC
. TRBJ1-1 TRBV19 . CASKRGGTEAFF TGTGCCAGTAAACGGGGGGGAACTGAAGCTTTCTTT
. TRBJ1-5 TRBV7-2 . CASRGLGNQPQHF TGTGCCAGCAGAGGACTTGGCAATCAGCCCCAGCATTTT
once TRBJ2-7 TRBV19 TRBD2 CASSIGDGDYYEQYF TGTGCCAGTAGTATCGGGGACGGGGACTACTACGAGCAGTACTTC
. TRBJ1-4 TRBV18 TRBD1 CASSPGQGNEKLFF TGTGCCAGCTCACCGGGACAGGGTAATGAAAAACTGTTTTTT
. TRBJ1-2 TRBV19 . CASHFPGSPYGYTF TGTGCCAGCCACTTCCCAGGCAGTCCCTATGGCTACACCTTC
. TRBJ1-2 TRBV19 TRBD1 CASSAWTGGRGATNYGYTF TGTGCCAGTAGTGCCTGGACAGGGGGCAGAGGCGCTACTAACTATGGCTACACCTTC
. TRBJ2-7 TRBV5-1 . CASSLNWATGEIPYEQYF TGCGCCAGCAGCTTAAATTGGGCAACAGGCGAAATTCCCTACGAGCAGTACTTC
. TRBJ2-7 TRBV11-2 . CASSASYEQYF TGTGCCAGCAGCGCTAGCTACGAGCAGTACTTC
. TRBJ2-3 TRBV1 . CTSSQVGIGGPVSTDTQYF TGCACCAGCAGCCAAGTGGGCATTGGGGGCCCGGTAAGCACAGATACGCAGTATTTT
. TRBJ1-1 TRBV25-1 TRBD1 CASRTGGGTEAFF TGTGCCAGCAGGACAGGGGGCGGTACTGAAGCTTTCTTT
. TRBJ2-1 TRBV5-1 TRBD2 CASSLSTSGSRGAYNEQFF TGCGCCAGCAGCTTGAGCACTAGCGGGAGCCGCGGGGCCTACAATGAGCAGTTCTTC
few TRBJ2-1 TRBV10-3 . CAIRHGRDGDEQFF TGTGCCATCAGGCACGGGAGAGACGGGGATGAGCAGTTCTTC
. TRBJ2-7 TRBV6-1 . CASSELGRPPYEQYF TGTGCCAGCAGTGAACTGGGCCGTCCCCCCTACGAGCAGTACTTC
. TRBJ2-2 TRBV27 . CASSLRQGYTGELFF TGTGCCAGCAGTCTCCGTCAGGGATACACCGGGGAGCTGTTTTTT